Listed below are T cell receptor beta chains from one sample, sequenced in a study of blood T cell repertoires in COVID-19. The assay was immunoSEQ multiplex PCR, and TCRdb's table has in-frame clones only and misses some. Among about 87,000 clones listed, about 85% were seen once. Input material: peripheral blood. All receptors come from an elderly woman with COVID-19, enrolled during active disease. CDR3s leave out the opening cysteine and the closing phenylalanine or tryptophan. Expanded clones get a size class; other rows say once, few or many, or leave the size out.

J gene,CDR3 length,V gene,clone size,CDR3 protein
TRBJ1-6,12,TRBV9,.,ASSQGQTSSPLH
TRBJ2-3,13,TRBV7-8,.,ASSLEGALTDTQY
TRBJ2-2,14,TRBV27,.,ASSLRTGLNTGELF
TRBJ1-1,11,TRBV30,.,AWSVQANTEAF
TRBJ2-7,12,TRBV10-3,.,AIRDTSAYNEQY
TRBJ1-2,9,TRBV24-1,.,ATSGGYGYT
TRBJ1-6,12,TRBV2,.,ASSEQGGNSPLH
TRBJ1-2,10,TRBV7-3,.,ASSPGTGGYT
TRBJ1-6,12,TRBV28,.,ASSLWGEDSPLH
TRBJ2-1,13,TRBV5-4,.,ASSPTGDSYNEQF
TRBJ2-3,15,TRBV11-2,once,ASSAPGQAVSTDTQY
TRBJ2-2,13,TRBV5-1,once,ASSTLAGDTGELF
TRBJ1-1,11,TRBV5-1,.,ASSLWQNTEAF
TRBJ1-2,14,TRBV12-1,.,ASTPRLHKNNYGYT
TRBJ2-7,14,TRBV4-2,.,ASSPRSGGLDYEQY
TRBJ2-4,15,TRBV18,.,ASSPWGQGFDKNIQY
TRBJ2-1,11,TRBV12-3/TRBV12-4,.,ASSFDLSNEQF
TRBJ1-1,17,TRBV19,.,ASRKTTPGQGVMYTEAF
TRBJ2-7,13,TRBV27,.,ASSRTGTGVYEQY
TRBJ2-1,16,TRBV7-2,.,ASSLGSGWVLSYNEQF
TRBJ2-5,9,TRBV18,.,ASSPRDSQY
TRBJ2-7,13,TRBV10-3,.,AISPGLAESYEQY
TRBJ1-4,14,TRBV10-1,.,ASSLSQGRTNEKLF
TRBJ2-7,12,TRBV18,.,ASSRTGAKYEQY
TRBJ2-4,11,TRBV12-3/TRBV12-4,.,ASSRDRGNIQY